These T cell receptor beta chains were read from a single sample in a study of breast tumors, draining lymph nodes, adjacent tissues. Via MiXCR, TCRdb re-called the multiplex PCR reads, giving one row per CDR3 protein. The sample holds about 230,000 distinct CDR3 sequences, approximately 30% seen once. The sequencing sample was made of axillary lymph node tissue. These TCRs come from a female donor with breast cancer. Some clones in this sample may be carry-over from other donors' samples. CDR3s include the opening cysteine and the closing phenylalanine or tryptophan. Fields, in order: D gene, CDR3 length, clone size, V gene, J gene, CDR3 DNA, CDR3 protein. The D gene is left open where the match is weak. Size values are once, few and many counts, or a class for expanded clones, and some rows have none.

D gene: TRBD1
CDR3 length: 17
clone size: few
V gene: TRBV6-2/TRBV6-3
J gene: TRBJ2-3
CDR3 DNA: TGTGCCAGCTTCGCGGAAAAGGGGGCGAGGGGGTCAGATACGCAGTATTTT
CDR3 protein: CASFAEKGARGSDTQYF

D gene: NA
CDR3 length: 17
clone size: many
V gene: TRBV30
J gene: TRBJ1-4
CDR3 DNA: TGTGCCTGGAGTGTACGAAGGGGTCGGCGGGCTAATGAAAAACTGTTTTTT
CDR3 protein: CAWSVRRGRRANEKLFF

D gene: NA
CDR3 length: 16
clone size: many
V gene: TRBV4-2
J gene: TRBJ1-6
CDR3 DNA: TGTGCCAGCAGCCAAGATATAGGGCAGGGAAATTCACCCCTCCACTTT
CDR3 protein: CASSQDIGQGNSPLHF

D gene: TRBD1
CDR3 length: 13
clone size: NA
V gene: TRBV20-1
J gene: TRBJ2-3
CDR3 DNA: TGCAGTGTTGGGACAGGGTCTATAGATACGCAGTATTTT
CDR3 protein: CSVGTGSIDTQYF

D gene: NA
CDR3 length: 15
clone size: NA
V gene: TRBV28
J gene: TRBJ1-5
CDR3 DNA: TGTGCCAGCAGTTTACTTTCCCAGGGCAATCAGCCCCAGCATTTT
CDR3 protein: CASSLLSQGNQPQHF

D gene: TRBD1
CDR3 length: 15
clone size: many
V gene: TRBV20-1
J gene: TRBJ2-7
CDR3 DNA: TGCAGTGCTATAACGACCGGGACAGGGAATCAAGAGCAGTACTTC
CDR3 protein: CSAITTGTGNQEQYF

D gene: NA
CDR3 length: 12
clone size: many
V gene: TRBV11-2
J gene: TRBJ2-3
CDR3 DNA: TGTGCCAGCACGAATACCCAGGATACGCAGTATTTT
CDR3 protein: CASTNTQDTQYF

D gene: TRBD1
CDR3 length: 12
clone size: many
V gene: TRBV29-1
J gene: TRBJ2-2
CDR3 DNA: TGCAGCGTCTCACAGGGGGCCGGGGAGCTGTTTTTT
CDR3 protein: CSVSQGAGELFF

D gene: NA
CDR3 length: 15
clone size: few
V gene: TRBV3-1
J gene: TRBJ2-3
CDR3 DNA: TGTGCCAGCAGCCATCTTAGGACTAGCACAGATACGCAGTATTTT
CDR3 protein: CASSHLRTSTDTQYF

D gene: TRBD2
CDR3 length: 19
clone size: many
V gene: TRBV14
J gene: TRBJ2-3
CDR3 DNA: TGTGCCAGCAGCCAAGACGGCTGGACTAGCGGGAGGGCCCGGGATACGCAGTATTTT
CDR3 protein: CASSQDGWTSGRARDTQYF

D gene: NA
CDR3 length: 15
clone size: many
V gene: TRBV28
J gene: TRBJ2-7
CDR3 DNA: TGTGCCAGCAGTTTATCGCGGCAGGCCGTTACCGAGCAGTACTTC
CDR3 protein: CASSLSRQAVTEQYF

D gene: TRBD1
CDR3 length: 14
clone size: many
V gene: TRBV7-2
J gene: TRBJ1-6
CDR3 DNA: TGTGCCAGCAGCTCCGGACAGGGTTGGTCACCCCTCCACTTT
CDR3 protein: CASSSGQGWSPLHF

D gene: NA
CDR3 length: 15
clone size: many
V gene: TRBV6-5
J gene: TRBJ2-3
CDR3 DNA: TGTGCCAGCAGCCGGGGCCTTTGGGGGGAAGATACGCAGTATTTT
CDR3 protein: CASSRGLWGEDTQYF

D gene: NA
CDR3 length: 15
clone size: few
V gene: TRBV6-2/TRBV6-3
J gene: TRBJ2-4
CDR3 DNA: TGTGCCAGCACCGCCGACGGAAGGGCCAAAAACATTCAGTACTTC
CDR3 protein: CASTADGRAKNIQYF

D gene: TRBD1
CDR3 length: 15
clone size: many
V gene: TRBV20-1
J gene: TRBJ1-1
CDR3 DNA: TGCAGTGCCCCCGGGACAGGCTTGACAAACACTGAAGCTTTCTTT
CDR3 protein: CSAPGTGLTNTEAFF

D gene: NA
CDR3 length: 13
clone size: NA
V gene: TRBV2
J gene: TRBJ1-3
CDR3 DNA: TGTGCCAGCAGTGGTCTAGCGGGAAACACCATATATTTT
CDR3 protein: CASSGLAGNTIYF

D gene: TRBD2
CDR3 length: 15
clone size: few
V gene: TRBV30
J gene: TRBJ2-6
CDR3 DNA: TGTGCCCGGGGGGGGGTCTCCTCTGGGGCCAACGTCCTGACTTTC
CDR3 protein: CARGGVSSGANVLTF

D gene: NA
CDR3 length: 14
clone size: many
V gene: TRBV6-2/TRBV6-3
J gene: TRBJ1-2
CDR3 DNA: TGTGCCAGCAGGCGGGGGGGCGCATCGAATGGCTACACCTTC
CDR3 protein: CASRRGGASNGYTF

D gene: NA
CDR3 length: 13
clone size: NA
V gene: TRBV20-1
J gene: TRBJ1-4
CDR3 DNA: TGCAGTGCTAGACGGACAACTAATGAAAAACTGTTTTTT
CDR3 protein: CSARRTTNEKLFF

D gene: NA
CDR3 length: 16
clone size: few
V gene: TRBV28
J gene: TRBJ1-4
CDR3 DNA: TGTGCCAGCAGACTATCCCGCCGGGCTCCAAATGAAAAACTGTTTTTT
CDR3 protein: CASRLSRRAPNEKLFF

D gene: NA
CDR3 length: 12
clone size: many
V gene: TRBV30
J gene: TRBJ2-3
CDR3 DNA: TGTGCCTGGAGCGGGGCTACAGATACGCAGTATTTT
CDR3 protein: CAWSGATDTQYF

D gene: TRBD2
CDR3 length: 12
clone size: NA
V gene: TRBV7-2
J gene: TRBJ2-5
CDR3 DNA: TGTGCCAGCAGACAAGCGGGAGGTACCAGGTACTTC
CDR3 protein: CASRQAGGTRYF

D gene: TRBD2
CDR3 length: 12
clone size: many
V gene: TRBV7-9
J gene: TRBJ2-3
CDR3 DNA: TGTGCCAGCAGCGGAGGACTAGGTACGCAGTATTTT
CDR3 protein: CASSGGLGTQYF

D gene: NA
CDR3 length: 15
clone size: many
V gene: TRBV7-3
J gene: TRBJ2-2
CDR3 DNA: TGTGCCAGCAGCCGCGTAGGGGGAGACACCGGGGAGCTGTTTTTT
CDR3 protein: CASSRVGGDTGELFF

D gene: TRBD1
CDR3 length: 14
clone size: many
V gene: TRBV29-1
J gene: TRBJ2-2
CDR3 DNA: TGCAGCGTTCCAGACAGGGTCAACACCGGGGAGCTGTTTTTT
CDR3 protein: CSVPDRVNTGELFF

D gene: NA
CDR3 length: 14
clone size: NA
V gene: TRBV6-1
J gene: TRBJ2-1
CDR3 DNA: TGTGCCAGCAGTGGAACAGGGGAGGGCAATGAGCAGTTCTTC
CDR3 protein: CASSGTGEGNEQFF

D gene: TRBD1
CDR3 length: 14
clone size: many
V gene: TRBV7-9
J gene: TRBJ2-2
CDR3 DNA: TGTGCCAGCAGCTGGACAGGGGGCACCGGGGAGCTGTTTTTT
CDR3 protein: CASSWTGGTGELFF

D gene: NA
CDR3 length: 15
clone size: many
V gene: TRBV11-2
J gene: TRBJ1-3
CDR3 DNA: TGTGCCAGCAGCTTATCGGGTCCGCAAGGAAACACCATATATTTT
CDR3 protein: CASSLSGPQGNTIYF

D gene: TRBD1
CDR3 length: 14
clone size: NA
V gene: TRBV6-1
J gene: TRBJ1-2
CDR3 DNA: TGTGCCAGCAGTCAACCGGGACAGGGATATGGCTACACCTTC
CDR3 protein: CASSQPGQGYGYTF

D gene: NA
CDR3 length: 15
clone size: many
V gene: TRBV5-6
J gene: TRBJ2-1
CDR3 DNA: TGTGCCAGCAGCTTTATTCAGGGTTCAGGTAGTGAGCAGTTCTTC
CDR3 protein: CASSFIQGSGSEQFF

D gene: NA
CDR3 length: 19
clone size: NA
V gene: TRBV7-6
J gene: TRBJ1-3
CDR3 DNA: TGTGCCAGCAGCCCGGGACTAGCGGGAGGGGGAAACTCTGGAAACACCATATATTTT
CDR3 protein: CASSPGLAGGGNSGNTIYF

D gene: NA
CDR3 length: 12
clone size: many
V gene: TRBV6-5
J gene: TRBJ1-6
CDR3 DNA: TGTGCCAGCAGTTTTCGGTATTCACCCCTCCACTTT
CDR3 protein: CASSFRYSPLHF

D gene: TRBD2
CDR3 length: 17
clone size: NA
V gene: TRBV19
J gene: TRBJ2-7
CDR3 DNA: TGTGCCAGTAGTTCACTAGCGGGAGGCGACACTTCCTACGAGCAGTACTTC
CDR3 protein: CASSSLAGGDTSYEQYF

D gene: TRBD1
CDR3 length: 14
clone size: NA
V gene: TRBV20-1
J gene: TRBJ2-4
CDR3 DNA: TGCAGTGCTAGAGACGGGACAGGGGTAAACATTCAGTACTTC
CDR3 protein: CSARDGTGVNIQYF

D gene: TRBD2
CDR3 length: 17
clone size: NA
V gene: TRBV6-5
J gene: TRBJ2-1
CDR3 DNA: TGTGCCAGCAGACTACGGCCGGGGGGTGGCTCCTACAATGAGCAGTTCTTC
CDR3 protein: CASRLRPGGGSYNEQFF

D gene: TRBD2
CDR3 length: 15
clone size: many
V gene: TRBV20-1
J gene: TRBJ2-1
CDR3 DNA: TGCAGTGCTAGAGATGCGGGAGGGCCCCACAATGAGCAGTTCTTC
CDR3 protein: CSARDAGGPHNEQFF

D gene: NA
CDR3 length: 13
clone size: many
V gene: TRBV10-3
J gene: TRBJ2-1
CDR3 DNA: TGTGCCATCAGTGACCTCTCTTACAATGAGCAGTTCTTC
CDR3 protein: CAISDLSYNEQFF

D gene: NA
CDR3 length: 14
clone size: many
V gene: TRBV14
J gene: TRBJ1-6
CDR3 DNA: TGTGCCAGCAGCCAAGCCCATTATAATTCACCCCTCCACTTT
CDR3 protein: CASSQAHYNSPLHF

D gene: NA
CDR3 length: 14
clone size: many
V gene: TRBV28
J gene: TRBJ2-5
CDR3 DNA: TGTGCCAGCAGTTTATACTCCTCCGAAGAGACCCAGTACTTC
CDR3 protein: CASSLYSSEETQYF

D gene: TRBD1
CDR3 length: 16
clone size: many
V gene: TRBV6-5
J gene: TRBJ2-5
CDR3 DNA: TGTGCCAGCAGTTGGGGGGACAGGACCTCGAGAGAGACCCAGTACTTC
CDR3 protein: CASSWGDRTSRETQYF

D gene: NA
CDR3 length: 17
clone size: NA
V gene: TRBV5-1
J gene: TRBJ2-3
CDR3 DNA: TGCGCCAGCTCGACGAGTAGGTCTTCAGCGGGCACAGATACGCAGTATTTT
CDR3 protein: CASSTSRSSAGTDTQYF

D gene: NA
CDR3 length: 13
clone size: many
V gene: TRBV6-5
J gene: TRBJ2-7
CDR3 DNA: TGTGCCAGCAGTTTTAGGAGCTCCTACGAGCAGTACTTC
CDR3 protein: CASSFRSSYEQYF